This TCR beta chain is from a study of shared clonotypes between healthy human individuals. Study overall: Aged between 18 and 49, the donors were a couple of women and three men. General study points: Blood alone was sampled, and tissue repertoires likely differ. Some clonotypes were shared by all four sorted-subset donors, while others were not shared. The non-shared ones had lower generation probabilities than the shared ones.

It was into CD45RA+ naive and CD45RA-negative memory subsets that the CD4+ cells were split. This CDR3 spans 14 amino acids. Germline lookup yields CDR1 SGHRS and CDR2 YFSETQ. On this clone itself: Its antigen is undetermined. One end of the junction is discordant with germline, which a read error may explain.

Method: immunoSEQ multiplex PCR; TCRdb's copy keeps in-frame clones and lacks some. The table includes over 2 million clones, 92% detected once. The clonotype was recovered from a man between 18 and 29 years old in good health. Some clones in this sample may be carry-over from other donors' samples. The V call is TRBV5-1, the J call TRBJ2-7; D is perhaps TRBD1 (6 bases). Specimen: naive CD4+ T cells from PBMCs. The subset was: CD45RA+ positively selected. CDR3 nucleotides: TGCGCCAGCAGCTTTGGTGGGACATCCTCCGAGCAGTACTTC. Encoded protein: CASSFGGTSSEQYF.